What follows describes a single T cell receptor (beta chain). Its cognate antigen has yet to be identified. CDR3 length: 14 amino acids, cysteine to phenylalanine. Kept here is only the CDR3 DNA, which spans 42 bases and is read in frame from base 1. The germline V gene yields SGHRS for CDR1 and YFSETQ for CDR2. Trimming leaves V shorter by 4 bases and J shorter by 1 base, with the junction holding 2 bases beyond the gene matches. The cohort consisted of 666 healthy bone marrow donors. At the time of sampling, all cohort members were nominally healthy, though unrecorded immune exposures were likely present. The donor was CMV seropositive and belonged to the group of more than 250 seropositive cohort members. Each donor provided a peripheral blood sample, and peripheral blood mononuclear cells were used for TCR beta sequencing. Genomic DNA was extracted from the blood cell samples with the Qiagen DNeasy Blood Extraction Kit.

Receptor amplification or capture employed the immunoSEQ multiplex PCR assay. For the multiplex PCR, a mixture combining 60 forward primers for TCR Vbeta segments and 13 reverse primers for TCR Jbeta segments was used. A multiplex PCR assay on genomic DNA amplified the CDR3 region of rearranged TCR beta genes. Amplified TCR beta libraries were sequenced as 87-base-pair reads on the Illumina HiSeq System. From the authors' description of their analysis: In a later analysis, roughly 80 million unique TCR beta chains were counted across the 650 to 700 repertoires, and roughly 11 million of these chains were shared by at least two donors. To remove PCR and sequencing errors, raw reads were error-corrected and collapsed into unique sequences using a nearest-neighbor algorithm that merged closely related sequences. Alignment of CDR3 sequences to IMGT reference sequences was used to assign V, D and J gene segments. Each retained sequence needed at least a six-nucleotide match to both a V gene segment and a J gene segment. Rearrangements were classified as productive when the CDR3 lacked stop codons and remained in frame with V and J, and all other rearrangements were classified as non-productive. Following IMGT convention, CDR3 was defined as the stretch from the second conserved V-encoded cysteine to the conserved J-encoded phenylalanine. The earlier analysis of 500 to 650 of the donors excluded any sequence lacking an unambiguous match to a single V gene segment. In an earlier analysis of 587 of the donors, V segments were called functional above 56.7% productive rearrangements and were called segregating when the between-donor standard deviation exceeded 5%. A statistical classification framework was built to diagnose cytomegalovirus status from the catalog of TCR beta chain sequences. V and J gene assignment, in a later analysis, came from comparing TCR nucleotide sequences with IMGT/GENE-DB human TR gene sequences. The TCRdist pipeline was used in a later analysis to assign CDR3 sequences and most-parsimonious VDJ recombination scenarios. In a later analysis, each TCR beta chain was defined by its CDR3 amino acid sequence together with its V-gene family, and reads lacking a unique V-gene family were excluded. To address suspected cross-contamination and a sequencing artifact, a later analysis removed roughly 640 highly shared, low-generation-probability nucleotide sequences. For each public chain, a later analysis derived a clonal expansion index from normalized ranks of inferred template counts within each repertoire. A later analysis computed generation probabilities with a VDJ recombination model fitted to out-of-frame rearrangements, and checked the results against IGoR. Hypergeometric tests were used in a later analysis to score TCR-TCR, TCR-HLA and TCR-CMV co-occurrence, with a repertoire-size bias correction applied to the TCR pairs. To estimate false discovery rates, a later analysis permuted the HLA or CMV assignments 20 times. In a later analysis, co-occurring TCRs were grouped using DBSCAN, and TCRdist sequence similarity was added for clustering within HLA-allele-positive subsets. Co-occurrence clustering excluded repertoires with fewer than 30,000 or more than 120,000 public chains, plus five with anomalous nucleotide sharing. The clones in this table, taken by TCRdb from immuneACCESS, are in-frame only. Not every clone is retained; where verified, under half of the shortfall comes from an unresolved V gene, and the cause of the rest is unknown. The V and J calls and clone size come from that table; D and trimming were worked out from the DNA. This sample's table lists some 48,000 clones. 5.5% to 6.5% of the sample goes to the ten largest clones.

This entry comes from a study of cytomegalovirus exposure and HLA in healthy donors listed by TCRdb under 2017. Notes on the research overall: An earlier analysis of 587 of the donors reported 250 to 300 Gb of sequence data and 90 million to 120 million unique TCR beta sequences obtained from about 200 million T cells. An earlier analysis of more than 450 of the donors used high-throughput TCR beta sequencing to judge whether each TCR beta V gene segment behaved as functional or pseudogenic. HLA typing covered class I and class II loci at four-digit resolution. A later analysis re-analyzed previously published TCR beta repertoires from about 730 donors and added high-resolution HLA genotyping to study TCR occurrence patterns. Rather than drawing on any new phenotypic data, the later analysis identified candidate immune exposures from TCR beta sequences and the way those sequences occurred across donors. Typing coverage differed by locus: A, B, C, DRB1 and DQB1 were typed in about 620-640 donors, DQA1 in about 500, DPA1 in approximately 600, and DPB1 in approximately 450. Among 300 to 500 genotyped donors of the cohort, an average of around 240,000 unique TCR beta nucleotide sequences was sequenced per donor, of which about 19% were non-productive. All discovery cohort repertoires had been generated on a single sequencing platform. Of the approximately 400 genotyped donors, about 80% fell in the genetic ancestry cluster associated with self-reported Caucasian donors. The study aimed to test whether cataloging public T cell receptors could reveal signatures of past pathogen exposure. A later genetic analysis took genome-wide SNP genotypes for about three fifths of the roughly 670 donors and used that subset as a discovery cohort. Roughly 5 DR-DQ haplotypes were handled as single units for association and clustering, since linkage in the cohort was strong. To predict cytomegalovirus infection status, the study brought together high-throughput TCR immunosequencing, statistical association of individual TCRs with disease status, and machine learning. A separate validation cohort of approximately 130 different subjects was used in addition to the 666-subject first cohort. Donor age, sex, ethnicity and CMV serostatus were collected together with the repertoire data. The T cell repertoires of roughly 660 subjects were profiled by immunosequencing and related to cytomegalovirus serostatus. An early release covering 500 to 750 HLA-typed donors comprised approximately 290 gigabases of sequencing data and around 80 million unique TCR sequences.

What the authors observed across the whole study: A few of the identified cytomegalovirus-associated TCR beta chains were confirmed in vitro to be specific for cytomegalovirus antigens. A later analysis reported that several top co-occurrence clusters appeared linked to parvovirus B19, influenza, CMV and Epstein-Barr virus. Presence/absence analyses assumed roughly uniform sequencing depth across donors, an assumption that may not hold. V-gene and J-gene trimming of TCR beta chains was associated with a missense DCLRE1C variant in a later genetic analysis, and the association was replicated in an independent cohort. Because counts were too low, about 18 rarely observed V segments, including chromosome 9 orphons, were left out of the earlier analysis of approximately 580 of the donors. A cluster of highly shared sequence variants was judged likely to represent a technical artifact of the sequencing pipeline. A later analysis found that TCR association rates varied across HLA loci, with DRB1 alleles showing the most associated TCRs and HLA-C alleles the fewest. According to the authors, the approach could potentially be generalized to other disease states and immunological phenotypes. A further reported finding was that TCR beta sequences accurately predicted the HLA-A and HLA-B alleles for most subjects in the first cohort. Because some donors lacked HLA typing at each locus, the association tests relied only on the typed subset. Cytomegalovirus status was reported to be diagnosed by the classifier with high specificity and sensitivity in both the original and validation cohorts. This cohort had only TCR beta chains sequenced, and the lack of alpha or paired-chain data limited which features could be detected. Most CMV-associated TCR beta chains appeared to be HLA-restricted in a later analysis, and the HLA associations seemed to be driven largely by CMV exposure. Linkage disequilibrium might explain the correlated functional status among segregating V segments, but an unknown experimental factor could not be ruled out. A total of 150 or so TCR beta chains were listed by the study as associated with cytomegalovirus. Assigning TCR associations to individual alleles was difficult when HLA alleles, especially DR and DQ, strongly co-occurred. Some IMGT-functional V segments, including TRBV6-2 and TRBV6-3, could not be told apart with the 87-base-pair reads, so those segments were excluded. For the cohort, immune exposure information was limited to CMV serostatus. A later analysis associated 16,951 TCR beta sequences with specific HLA alleles at a false discovery rate of 0.05. Compared with equally common non-associated chains, HLA-associated TCR beta chains in a later analysis were more clonally expanded and had lower generation probabilities. Across donors, most TCR sequences were observed very rarely, whereas some public TCRs were present in many individuals. In an earlier analysis of 587 of the donors, most TCR beta V segments appeared in productive rearrangements about 87% or about 30% of the time, broadly matching IMGT annotations. A later genetic analysis reported fewer N-insertions in productive TCRs among donors in an Asian-associated ancestry cluster than the approximately 700-donor mean.

This TCR was sampled from a male donor in good health and CMV-seropositive. Recombination linked TRBV5-1 to TRBJ1-3; 7 middle bases align to TRBD1. The sample consisted of PBMCs. Here is the DNA: TGCGCCAGCAGCCTGGACAGGTCTGGAAACACCATATATTTT. Its amino acids are CASSLDRSGNTIYF.